This T cell receptor (beta chain) was documented in a study of cytomegalovirus exposure and HLA in healthy donors. Researchers ran the PCR with 60 Vbeta and 13 Jbeta primers. Produced via immunoSEQ multiplex PCR; TCRdb's table is partial and in-frame only. The sample lists about 140,000 clones; 60% to 80% were seen once. The length of the CDR3 is 14 residues. From germline, CDR1 is MNHEY and CDR2 SMNVEV (reference sequence). The ends were cut back, 8 bases at V and 0 bases at J, with 14 bases in the middle. The TCR comes from a man between 18 and 29 years old in good health and CMV-seronegative. The J gene is TRBJ2-7, the V gene TRBV27; the D gene is possibly TRBD2 (6 bases). Material: PBMCs. Written as DNA, the CDR3 is TGTGCCAGCTCTGAACCGGGGGTCTCCTACGAGCAGTACTTC. Encoded protein: CASSEPGVSYEQYF.